This TCR beta chain was identified during a study of cytomegalovirus exposure and HLA in healthy donors. The study's findings and limits: A previous analysis found most TCR beta V segments productive roughly 87% or roughly 30% of the time.

In the PCR, 60 Vbeta and 13 Jbeta primers were used. TCRdb's table, derived via immunoSEQ multiplex PCR, lists solely in-frame clones and lacks some. The table has about 89,000 clones, under 85% seen once; the top ten hold 1.3% to 1.5%. From germline, CDR1 is MGHDK and CDR2 SYGVNS. The CDR3 is made up of 14 amino acids. V lost 3 bases, J lost 4 bases, and 6 bases stayed unmatched. As for this clone: The target antigen is unknown.

The sequenced sample consisted of PBMCs. The V and J genes are TRBV25-1 and TRBJ2-7, with 7 nucleotides matching TRBD2. This TCR derives from a male donor in good health and CMV-seronegative. The CDR3 bases are TGTGCCAGCAGTGACGTGAAAGCGGGGTACGAGCAGTACTTC. Translation: CASSDVKAGYEQYF.